This T cell receptor beta chain was captured by sequencing in a study of cytomegalovirus exposure and HLA in healthy donors. Background on the study: Unique TCRs numbering roughly 80 million, obtained from HLA-typed donors, made up an early data release.

About this clone: What it recognizes is unknown.

V lost 0 bases to trimming and J lost 1 base, with 9 bases between them. Germline values: CDR1 MNHNY, CDR2 SVGAGI (reference sequence). There are 15 residues in the CDR3. Study findings and constraints: There were three CMV-associated chains whose specificity for CMV antigens was confirmed in vitro. Analyzed later, most CMV-associated TCR beta chains appeared HLA-restricted. A later analysis reportedly found that, within productive TCRs, an Asian-associated ancestry cluster had fewer N-insertions than the mean observed across the approximately 700 donors.

The primer mix had 60 Vbeta and 13 Jbeta primers. Measured with immunoSEQ multiplex PCR; TCRdb has only the in-frame clones, and not every one. Of about 32,000 clones listed, roughly 82% were seen once; the top ten hold about 4%. Source material: PBMCs. V usage is TRBV6-6 and J usage is TRBJ2-5; tentative D call: TRBD2 (5 bases). This clonotype was sampled from a woman under 30 in good health and CMV-seronegative. The DNA for the CDR3 is TGTGCCAGCAGTTACTCTGAGGGTATCCAAGAGACCCAGTACTTC. As protein: CASSYSEGIQETQYF.